Below are 23 T cell receptor beta chains sequenced from a single sample in a study of blood T cells in healthy people across ages. PCR was performed a second time for about 7 to 11 cycles using a sample-barcoded 5' primer and a J-beta primer mix. TCRdb reprocessed the 5' RACE reads via MiXCR and lists one record per CDR3 protein. The sample has approximately 780,000 distinct CDR3 sequences; approximately 24% are singletons. These data are also associated with another study on T cells of mothers and their children.

Sequencing used blood. Source of these receptors: a boy aged 5 to 17 in good health.

V is TRBV6-5 and J is TRBJ2-7; 11 bases match TRBD1. V dropped 2 bases and J dropped 1; count of bases not matched to a gene: 10. This CDR3 has 18 residues. Germline CDR1 and CDR2: MNHEY and SVGAGI. The CDR3 spells CASSYKRTGGLTSYEQYF. CDR3 nucleotides: TGTGCCAGCAGTTACAAAAGGACAGGGGGCCTTACTTCCTACGAGCAGTACTTC.

Only a few counts were recorded for this clonotype. V and J are TRBV5-5 and TRBJ1-1; D remains unclear. Germline V CDR1 and CDR2: SGHKS, YYEKEE (reference sequence). V was pared by 4 bases and J by 6 bases, with 19 bases between. The CDR3 has 15 residues. CDR3 protein: CASSTVGLLGPEAFF. For the CDR3, the DNA is TGTGCCAGCAGCACAGTTGGCCTGCTGGGTCCTGAAGCTTTCTTT.

In its sample, this clonotype was seen a few times. The CDR3 region is CASSHLGAPGRNEQYF. The CDR3 DNA reads as TGTGCCAGCAGCCATCTGGGGGCGCCCGGTAGGAACGAGCAGTACTTC. The rearrangement joins TRBV14 to TRBJ2-7; maybe TRBD1 (6 bases). V lost 3 bases to trimming and J lost 5 bases, with 20 bases between them. The CDR3 totals 16 residues. Germline CDR1 is SGHDN and CDR2 is FVKESK.

This sequence joins TRBV6-2 or TRBV6-3 and TRBJ2-4; D uncertain. The germline gives CDR1 MNHEY, CDR2 SVGEGT. V lost 2 bases, J lost 8 bases, and 19 bases lay in between. The CDR3 totals 16 residues. The CDR3: CASSYGRLGSRDIQYF. CDR3 DNA sequence: TGTGCCAGCAGTTACGGACGGTTGGGTAGCCGGGACATTCAGTACTTC.

This clonotype was seen only a few times. The CDR3 loop is CASRRQAASYEQYF. The CDR3 bases are TGTGCCAGCAGAAGACAGGCCGCCTCCTACGAGCAGTACTTC. This chain connects TRBV12-3 or TRBV12-4 to TRBJ2-7; perhaps TRBD1 as D (6 bases). The CDR3 is 14 residues long. V gave up 6 bases and J gave up 0 bases, with 12 bases separating them.

Only a few counts were recorded for this clonotype. The chain links TRBV28 to TRBJ1-4; D gene ambiguous. This CDR3 region has 14 residues. Germline CDR1 MDHEN, CDR2 SYDVKM. V lost 3 bases and J 7 bases, leaving 12 bases between the germline ends. This CDR3 is CASSFEGFGEKLFF. CDR3 nucleotide sequence: TGTGCCAGCAGTTTCGAAGGGTTTGGTGAAAAACTGTTTTTT.

This clonotype was seen only a few times. The chain employs TRBV6-5 and TRBJ2-4; D is unclear. The CDR3 covers 16 residues. V was cut by 2 bases and J by 0 bases, with 11 bases left in between. CDR1 MNHEY and CDR2 SVGAGI come from the germline V gene. The CDR3 is CASSYVGFLAKNIQYF. The CDR3, as DNA: TGTGCCAGCAGTTACGTGGGTTTCCTAGCCAAAAACATTCAGTACTTC.

V is TRBV10-3 and J is TRBJ1-1; no definite D call. V shed 10 bases and J shed 0 bases, with 12 bases lying between them. CDR1 and CDR2 (germline): ENHRY, SYGVKD. This CDR3 has 13 amino acids. CDR3 DNA sequence: TGTGCCACCATTGGGGAACTGAACACTGAAGCTTTCTTT. Translated, it gives CATIGELNTEAFF.

The chain carries TRBV5-1 and TRBJ2-1, with 12 positions matching TRBD1. CDR3 size: 16 residues. Germline values: CDR1 SGHRS, CDR2 YFSETQ. V lost 4 bases, J lost 8 bases, and 10 bases stayed unmatched. The CDR3 sequence is CASSGTPGQGADEQFF. CDR3 nucleotides: TGCGCCAGCAGCGGAACGCCGGGACAGGGGGCCGATGAGCAGTTCTTC.

J is TRBJ1-2 and V is TRBV7-3; 7 positions match TRBD1. Trimming took 4 bases from V and 4 from J; bases not matched to a gene: 9. CDR1 is SGHTA and CDR2 is FQGTGA in the germline V gene. This CDR3 has 15 amino acids. The CDR3, as DNA: TGTGCCAGCAGCTCCCTTGGAGGGGGCACCTATGGCTACACCTTC. This sequence encodes CASSSLGGGTYGYTF.

Here the CDR3 reads CATSETSGDEQYF. In DNA form, the CDR3 reads TGTGCCACCAGTGAGACATCAGGGGACGAGCAGTACTTC. This chain uses TRBV24-1 with TRBJ2-7, with a weak D call TRBD1 (6 bases). CDR1 and CDR2 from the germline V gene are KGHDR and SFDVKD. This CDR3 comprises 13 residues. Trimming pared 4 bases from V and 5 bases from J, leaving 11 bases between.

The genes are TRBV20-1 and TRBJ1-3; TRBD1 agrees at 10 bases. Trimming at V came to 1 base and at J to 4 bases, leaving 4 bases not matched to a gene. The CDR3 covers 15 residues. Germline assignment: CDR1 DFQATT and CDR2 SNEGSKA (reference sequence). The CDR3 sequence: CSARVGQGRGNTIYF. DNA for the CDR3: TGCAGTGCTAGAGTGGGACAGGGGCGGGGAAACACCATATATTTT.

Remarks on this clonotype: A clone one base away is much larger, so this may be a read error. This sequence joins TRBV2 and TRBJ1-1, with TRBD1 matching 9 bases. CDR1 is SNHLY, CDR2 FYNNEI, per germline. The CDR3 runs 13 residues. The V and J ends lost 7 bases and 1 base, in that order; junction bases with no gene match: 1. The CDR3 is CASKGQGNTEAFF. Written as DNA, the CDR3 is TGTGCCAGCAAGGGACAGGGGAACACTGAAGCTTTCTTT. Drawing the rest from reference TRBV2 and TRBJ1-1, the complete variable domain is EPEVTQTPSHQVTQMGQEVILRCVPISNHLYFYWYRQILGQKVEFLVSFYNNEISEKSEIFDDQFSVERPDGSNFTLKIRSTKLEDSAMYFCASKGQGNTEAFFGQGTRLTVV.

The rearrangement links TRBV7-2 to TRBJ1-1; 10 positions match TRBD1. J gave up 3 bases and V 5 bases, and 6 bases lay outside the gene matches. The germline V gene has CDR1 SGHTA and CDR2 FQGNSA. CDR3 length: 15 residues. CDR3 loop: CASSRQGALDTEAFF. CDR3 in DNA: TGTGCCAGCAGCAGACAGGGGGCTCTGGACACTGAAGCTTTCTTT.

Only a few counts were recorded for this clonotype. The chain recombines TRBV7-2 with TRBJ2-6, with 7 bases identical to TRBD1. Trimming removed 4 bases from V and 4 bases from J; junction bases left unmatched: 1. The length of the CDR3 is 14 residues. CDR1 and CDR2 from the germline V gene are SGHTA and FQGNSA. CDR3 nucleotides: TGTGCCAGCAGCTCGGGACAGGGGGCCAACGTCCTGACTTTC. Translated: CASSSGQGANVLTF.

The CDR3 bases are TGTGCCAGCAGCCAAGAAGGGAAGGGGCTCTATGGCTACACCTTC. Residues: CASSQEGKGLYGYTF. This chain links TRBV3-1 with TRBJ1-2, with a tentative D call TRBD1 (5 bases). V lost 0 bases and J lost 4, with 12 bases in between. CDR1 is LGHDT and CDR2 is YNNKEL in the germline V gene (reference sequence). This CDR3 has 15 amino acids. The full variable domain, completed using reference TRBV3-1 and TRBJ1-2, is DTAVSQTPKYLVTQMGNDKSIKCEQNLGHDTMYWYKQDSKKFLKIMFSYNNKELIINETVPNRFSPKSPDKAHLNLHINSLELGDSAVYFCASSQEGKGLYGYTFGSGTRLTVV.

This clonotype was found a few times. The chain links TRBV28 to TRBJ1-4; possibly TRBD1 for D (5 bases). The length of the CDR3 is 16 residues. Per the germline V gene, CDR1 is MDHEN and CDR2 is SYDVKM. Trimming took off 3 bases at V and 4 bases at J, with 15 bases between the two ends. The CDR3 bases are TGTGCCAGCAGTTTCCGAGGGGCAGACCTTAATGAAAAACTGTTTTTT. The encoded protein is CASSFRGADLNEKLFF. The full variable domain, completed using reference TRBV28 and TRBJ1-4, is DVKVTQSSRYLVKRTGEKVFLECVQDMDHENMFWYRQDPGLGLRLIYFSYDVKMKEKGDIPEGYSVSREKKERFSLILESASTNQTSMYLCASSFRGADLNEKLFFGSGTQLSVL.

This clonotype was picked up a small number of times. V gene TRBV5-5 combines with J gene TRBJ2-7, with 10 bases lining up with TRBD1. The CDR3 sequence is 14 residues long. V trimming: 6 bases; J trimming: 6 bases; junction bases outside the gene matches: 9. Germline V gene sequence: CDR1 SGHKS, CDR2 YYEKEE (reference sequence). The CDR3 DNA reads as TGTGCCAGCATCCCGGGACAGGGGATGGGCGAGCAGTACTTC. This translates into CASIPGQGMGEQYF.

This clonotype occurred a few times. The gene calls are TRBV12-3 or TRBV12-4 and TRBJ2-2; 7 nucleotides match TRBD2. The CDR3 is made up of 15 amino acids. V gave up 6 bases and J gave up 4 bases; unmatched junction bases: 8. CDR3 sequence reads: CASRRSGAGTGELFF. The CDR3 coding sequence is TGTGCCAGCAGGCGGAGCGGGGCCGGCACCGGGGAGCTGTTTTTT.

CDR3 sequence (DNA): TGTGCCAGCGCCCCGGGCCCTTCATCTGGAAACACCATATATTTT. Its protein product is CASAPGPSSGNTIYF. This chain connects TRBV6-5 to TRBJ1-3; no reliable D call. The length of the CDR3 is 15 residues. Germline V lookup: CDR1 MNHEY, CDR2 SVGAGI. V lost 8 bases to trimming and J lost 1 base, with 15 bases between them.

The V call is TRBV5-1, the J call TRBJ1-1, with D hard to call. V was clipped by 4 bases and J by 8 bases, with 18 bases between them. The CDR3 totals 14 residues. Per the germline V gene, CDR1 is SGHRS and CDR2 is YFSETQ. The CDR3 region has the DNA TGCGCCAGCAGCGATTACGCTCAGGTCGAGGAAGCTTTCTTT. Residues: CASSDYAQVEEAFF.

The chain links TRBV20-1 to TRBJ2-7; the D gene could be TRBD1 or TRBD2 (6 bases each). Germline V CDR1 and CDR2: DFQATT, SNEGSKA (reference sequence). V was clipped by 0 bases and J by 3 bases, with 9 bases between them. This CDR3 comprises 13 residues. This CDR3 reads CSARDGGGYEQYF. CDR3 bases: TGCAGTGCTAGAGATGGAGGGGGCTACGAGCAGTACTTC.

This clonotype was recorded only once. The genes are TRBV5-1 and TRBJ2-3; D may match TRBD1 or TRBD2 (5 bases each). Germline V lookup: CDR1 SGHRS, CDR2 YFSETQ. With 4 bases removed from V and 3 bases from J, the gap between germline ends came to 12 bases. This CDR3 comprises 14 residues. CDR3 coding DNA: TGCGCCAGCAGCATGGGGACGGAGACAGATACGCAGTATTTT. Amino acid sequence: CASSMGTETDTQYF.